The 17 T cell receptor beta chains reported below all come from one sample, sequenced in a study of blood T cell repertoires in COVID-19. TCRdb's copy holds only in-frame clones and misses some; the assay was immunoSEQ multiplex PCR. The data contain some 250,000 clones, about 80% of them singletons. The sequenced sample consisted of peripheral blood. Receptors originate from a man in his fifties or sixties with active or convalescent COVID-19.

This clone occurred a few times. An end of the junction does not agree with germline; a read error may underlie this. CDR3 amino acids: CATRAGTEAF. CDR3 bases: TGTGCCACCAGGGCCGGGACAGAGGCCTTC. This rearrangement joins TRBV24-1 to TRBJ2-7; 7 nucleotides align to TRBD1. The germline V gene has CDR1 KGHDR and CDR2 SFDVKD. The CDR3 has 10 residues.

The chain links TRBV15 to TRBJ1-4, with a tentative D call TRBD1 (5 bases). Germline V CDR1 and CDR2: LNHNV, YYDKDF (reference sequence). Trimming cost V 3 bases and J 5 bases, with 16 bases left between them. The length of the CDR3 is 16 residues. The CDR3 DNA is TGTGCCACCAGCAGGGAGCCCGGCAGGGTAAATGAAAAACTGTTTTTT. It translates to CATSREPGRVNEKLFF.

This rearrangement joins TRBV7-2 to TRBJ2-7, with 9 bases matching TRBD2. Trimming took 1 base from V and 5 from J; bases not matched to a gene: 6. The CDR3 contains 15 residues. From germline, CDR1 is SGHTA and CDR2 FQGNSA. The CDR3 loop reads CASSLVAGGLNEQYF. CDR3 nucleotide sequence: TGTGCCAGCAGCTTAGTTGCGGGGGGGCTTAACGAGCAGTACTTC.

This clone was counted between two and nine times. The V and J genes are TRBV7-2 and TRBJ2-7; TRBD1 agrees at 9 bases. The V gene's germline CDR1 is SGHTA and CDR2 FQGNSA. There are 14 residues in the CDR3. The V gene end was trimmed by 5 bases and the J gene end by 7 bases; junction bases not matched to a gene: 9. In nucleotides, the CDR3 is TGTGCCAGCAGCGCCCGGGACAGGGCTGGTGAGCAGTACTTC. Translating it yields CASSARDRAGEQYF.

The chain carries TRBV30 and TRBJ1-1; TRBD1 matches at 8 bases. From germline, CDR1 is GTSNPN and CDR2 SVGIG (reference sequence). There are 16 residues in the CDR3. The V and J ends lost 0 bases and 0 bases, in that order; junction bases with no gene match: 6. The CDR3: CAWSVTGGPMNTEAFF. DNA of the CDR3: TGTGCCTGGAGTGTTACAGGGGGTCCCATGAACACTGAAGCTTTCTTT.

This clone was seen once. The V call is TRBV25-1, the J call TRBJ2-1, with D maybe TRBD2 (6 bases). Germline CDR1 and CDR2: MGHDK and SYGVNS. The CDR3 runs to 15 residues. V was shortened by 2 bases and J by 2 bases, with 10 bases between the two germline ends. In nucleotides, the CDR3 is TGTGCCAGCAGTGAAGTAGGAGGGGCCTACAATGAGCAGTTCTTC. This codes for CASSEVGGAYNEQFF.

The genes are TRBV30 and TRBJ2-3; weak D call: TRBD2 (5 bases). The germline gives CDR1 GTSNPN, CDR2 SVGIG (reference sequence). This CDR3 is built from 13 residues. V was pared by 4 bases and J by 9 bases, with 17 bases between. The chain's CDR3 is CAWNLAQSGTQYF. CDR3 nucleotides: TGTGCCTGGAACCTAGCCCAAAGTGGCACGCAGTATTTT.

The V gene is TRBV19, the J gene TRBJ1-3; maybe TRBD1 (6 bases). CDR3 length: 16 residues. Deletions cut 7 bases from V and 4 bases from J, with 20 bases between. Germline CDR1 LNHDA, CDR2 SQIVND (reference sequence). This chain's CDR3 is CASTSRDIRHGNTIYF. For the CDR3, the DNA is TGTGCCAGTACCTCCCGGGACATCAGGCACGGAAACACCATATATTTT. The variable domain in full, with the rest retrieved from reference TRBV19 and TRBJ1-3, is DGGITQSPKYLFRKEGQNVTLSCEQNLNHDAMYWYRQDPGQGLRLIYYSQIVNDFQKGDIAEGYSVSREKKESFPLTVTSAQKNPTAFYLCASTSRDIRHGNTIYFGEGSWLTVV.

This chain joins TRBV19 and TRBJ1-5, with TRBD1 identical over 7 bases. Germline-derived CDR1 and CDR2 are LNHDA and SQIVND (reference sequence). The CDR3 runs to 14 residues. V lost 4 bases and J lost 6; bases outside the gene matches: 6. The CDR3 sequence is CASSTGGGSQPQHF. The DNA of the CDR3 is TGTGCCAGTAGTACAGGGGGTGGGAGTCAGCCCCAGCATTTT.

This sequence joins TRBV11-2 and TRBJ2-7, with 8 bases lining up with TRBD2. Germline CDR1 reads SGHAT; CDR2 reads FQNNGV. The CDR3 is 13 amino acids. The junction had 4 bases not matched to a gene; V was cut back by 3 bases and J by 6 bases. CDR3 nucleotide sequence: TGTGCCAGCAGCTTTGGGACTAGTCGCGAGCAGTACTTC. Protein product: CASSFGTSREQYF.

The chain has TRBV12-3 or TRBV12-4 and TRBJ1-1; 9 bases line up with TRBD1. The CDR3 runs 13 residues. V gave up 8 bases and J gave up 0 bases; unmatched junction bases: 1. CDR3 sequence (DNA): TGTGCCAGCCGGGACAGGGTGAACACTGAAGCTTTCTTT. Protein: CASRDRVNTEAFF.

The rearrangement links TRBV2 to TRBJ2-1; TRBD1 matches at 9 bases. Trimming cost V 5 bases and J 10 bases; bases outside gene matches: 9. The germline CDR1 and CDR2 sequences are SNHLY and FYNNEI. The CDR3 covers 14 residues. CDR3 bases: TGTGCCAGCAGTCCGGACAGGGGTGCGCGGGAGCAGTTCTTC. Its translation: CASSPDRGAREQFF.

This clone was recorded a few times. The CDR3 reads CASSLQGGYTF. In nucleotides, the CDR3 is TGCGCCAGCAGCTTGCAGGGAGGCTACACCTTC. The chain carries TRBV5-1 and TRBJ1-2, with a weak D call TRBD1 (5 bases). This CDR3 has 11 residues. The germline V gene has CDR1 SGHRS and CDR2 YFSETQ. With 1 base removed from V and 8 bases from J, the gap between germline ends came to 6 bases.

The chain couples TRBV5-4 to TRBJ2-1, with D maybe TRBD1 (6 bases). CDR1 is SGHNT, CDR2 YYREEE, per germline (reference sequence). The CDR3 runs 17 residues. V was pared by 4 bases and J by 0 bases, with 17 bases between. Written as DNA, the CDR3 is TGTGCCAGCAGCCTTGGGGGCGATCTTAGCTCCTACAATGAGCAGTTCTTC. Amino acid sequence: CASSLGGDLSSYNEQFF.

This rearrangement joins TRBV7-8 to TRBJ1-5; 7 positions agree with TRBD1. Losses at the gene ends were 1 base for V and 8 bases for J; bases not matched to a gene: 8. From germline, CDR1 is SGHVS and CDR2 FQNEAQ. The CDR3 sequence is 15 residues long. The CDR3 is CASSLDGTAIKPQHF. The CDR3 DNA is TGTGCCAGCAGCTTAGATGGGACAGCAATCAAGCCCCAGCATTTT.

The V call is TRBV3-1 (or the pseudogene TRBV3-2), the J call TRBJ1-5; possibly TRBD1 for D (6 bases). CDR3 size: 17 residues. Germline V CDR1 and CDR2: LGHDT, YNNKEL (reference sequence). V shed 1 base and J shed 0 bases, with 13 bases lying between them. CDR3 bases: TGTGCCAGCAGCCAAGGGTCCGGACAGAATAGCAATCAGCCCCAGCATTTT. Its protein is CASSQGSGQNSNQPQHF.

In nucleotides, the CDR3 is TGTGCCAGCAGCCCACGGACAGGGGCGAACACCGGGGAGCTGTTTTTT. Protein: CASSPRTGANTGELFF. The chain uses TRBV7-9 and TRBJ2-2; the match to TRBD1 covers 9 bases. V was clipped by 5 bases and J by 0 bases; unmatched bases: 4. The CDR3 is 16 amino acids. Germline CDR1 is SEHNR and CDR2 is FQNEAQ (reference sequence).